This TCR beta chain was found in a study of T cells after posttransplantation cyclophosphamide. General study findings and limits: After PTCy, TRB diversity resembled that of CNI/methotrexate controls.

Profiled with immunoSEQ multiplex PCR; TCRdb holds only in-frame clones, not every one. This table has approximately 45,000 clones, 90% appearing once. Germline CDR1 MNHEY, CDR2 SVGAGI. Trimming stripped 6 bases from V and 8 bases from J, with 18 bases between. The CDR3 contains 14 residues. A marrow graft followed busulfan-fludarabine conditioning, with cyclophosphamide on days +3 and +4. Worth noting for this clone: The antigen remains undetermined.

The sequence was collected from a male patient aged 60-69 years who received an allogeneic stem cell transplant from a related donor and was CMV-positive. Some T cells may originate from the graft donor. The rearrangement uses TRBV6-5 and TRBJ2-3, with D perhaps TRBD2 (5 bases). The sample consisted of PBMCs, taken roughly 59 days after allogeneic stem cell transplant with posttransplant cyclophosphamide. In DNA, the CDR3 is TGTGCCAGCAGACCCCCGCGAGGGTATGGTACGCAGTATTTT. Translated: CASRPPRGYGTQYF.